Following are 31 T cell receptor beta chains from one sample sequenced in a study of T cell responses to AZD1222 COVID-19 vaccine. Assay used: immunoSEQ multiplex PCR; TCRdb lists only in-frame clones, some missing. Here the sample spans over 150,000 clones, approximately 94% being singletons. Sequences were derived from peripheral blood, sampled 28 days after the second AZD1222 dose. These receptors were collected from an adult who received the AZD1222 COVID-19 vaccine.

The chain joins TRBV12-3 or TRBV12-4 to TRBJ2-3; D is unresolved. The CDR3 is 12 amino acids. The V end was cut by 7 bases, the J end by 2 bases, with 7 bases between. The CDR3: CASTLNTDTQYF. CDR3 nucleotides: TGTGCCAGCACGCTAAACACAGATACGCAGTATTTT.

This rearrangement joins TRBV6-4 to TRBJ1-1; a weak D match, TRBD1 (6 bases). Trimming removed 5 bases from V and 4 bases from J, with 14 bases in between. Germline V CDR1 and CDR2: MRHNA, SNTAGT. This CDR3 contains 14 residues. The CDR3 nucleotides read TGTGCCAGCAGTCCGCAGGGGTTGGCCACTGAAGCTTTCTTT. Amino acids: CASSPQGLATEAFF.

V is TRBV5-1 and J is TRBJ2-3; D is possibly TRBD1 (5 bases). The CDR3 covers 17 residues. Germline-derived CDR1 and CDR2 are SGHRS and YFSETQ. V was clipped by 0 bases and J by 0 bases, with 14 bases between them. The chain's CDR3 is CASSLGVGAGSTDTQYF. CDR3 coding DNA: TGCGCCAGCAGCTTGGGGGTAGGGGCCGGTAGCACAGATACGCAGTATTTT. The complete variable domain, with remaining parts taken from reference TRBV5-1 and TRBJ2-3, reads KAGVTQTPRYLIKTRGQQVTLSCSPISGHRSVSWYQQTPGQGLQFLFEYFSETQRNKGNFPGRFSGRQFSNSRSEMNVSTLELGDSALYLCASSLGVGAGSTDTQYFGPGTRLTVL.

The chain has TRBV10-3 and TRBJ1-4, with D tentatively TRBD1 (5 bases). This CDR3 spans 13 amino acids. V was clipped by 6 bases and J by 5 bases, with 10 bases between them. Per the germline V gene, CDR1 is ENHRY and CDR2 is SYGVKD. CDR3 nucleotides: TGTGCCATCAGGGGGCGTGAGAATGAAAAACTGTTTTTT. It yields the protein CAIRGRENEKLFF.

In its sample, this clone was seen once. The V gene is TRBV29-1, the J gene TRBJ1-1; tentative D call: TRBD1 (6 bases). CDR1 is SQVTM and CDR2 is ANQGSEA in the germline V gene. The CDR3 extends over 14 amino acids. V lost 7 bases and J lost 0, with 15 bases in between. In DNA form, the CDR3 reads TGCAGCGGCGACAGGCTAAGGATGAACACTGAAGCTTTCTTT. Translated: CSGDRLRMNTEAFF.

In DNA, the CDR3 is TGTGCCAGCTCACCACGTCAGGGGTCTGGGGCCAACGTCCTGACTTTC. Protein: CASSPRQGSGANVLTF. The chain has TRBV18 and TRBJ2-6; tentative D call: TRBD1 (6 bases). Germline CDR1 is KGHSH and CDR2 is LQKENI. This CDR3 contains 16 residues. V shed 1 base and J shed 1 base, with 8 bases lying between them.

The chain carries TRBV30 and TRBJ1-2, with TRBD1 matching 9 bases. This CDR3 is 14 amino acids long. The J segment lost 3 bases and the V segment lost 1 base, leaving 3 bases of the junction unmatched. The germline CDR1 and CDR2 sequences are GTSNPN and SVGIG (reference sequence). The CDR3 spells CAWSEQGAYYGYTF. CDR3 DNA sequence: TGTGCCTGGAGTGAACAGGGGGCTTACTATGGCTACACCTTC.

To note about this clone: Sequence at one end of the junction differs from germline and may be a read error. The J gene is TRBJ2-7, the V gene TRBV18; 10 nucleotides match TRBD1. This CDR3 comprises 16 residues. Germline assignment: CDR1 KGHSH and CDR2 LQKENI. CDR3 in DNA: TGTGCCAGCTCACCAAAAGGGACAGGGGACTCCCACGAGCAGTACTTC. This sequence encodes CASSPKGTGDSHEQYF.

The rearrangement links TRBV11-3 to TRBJ2-5; tentatively, D is TRBD1 or TRBD2 (6 bases each). Germline values: CDR1 SGHNT, CDR2 YENEEA. The V end lost 4 bases, the J end lost 5 bases, and 14 bases lay between the germline ends. There are 14 residues in the CDR3. The CDR3 DNA reads as TGTGCCAGCAGCTCGTGGGGGGCTGGGGAGACCCAGTACTTC. It specifies CASSSWGAGETQYF.

This clone was observed a single time. This chain connects TRBV7-9 to TRBJ1-6; D gene uncertain. Germline V lookup: CDR1 SEHNR, CDR2 FQNEAQ (reference sequence). The length of the CDR3 is 16 residues. The V and J ends lost 4 bases and 0 bases respectively, with 10 bases between them. CDR3 sequence reads: CASSSPPGSYNSPLHF. The DNA of the CDR3 is TGTGCCAGCAGCTCTCCCCCGGGCTCCTATAATTCACCCCTCCACTTT.

The chain employs TRBV4-1 and TRBJ1-4; D not certain. CDR3 size: 15 residues. From germline, CDR1 is MGHRA and CDR2 YSYEKL. V gave up 1 base and J gave up 1 base, with 7 bases separating them. DNA for the CDR3: TGCGCCAGCAGCCAAGGACAAGTAACTAATGAAAAACTGTTTTTT. Protein sequence: CASSQGQVTNEKLFF.

The genes are TRBV10-1 and TRBJ2-3; the D gene is possibly TRBD2 (6 bases). Germline CDR1 WNHNN, CDR2 SYGVQD (reference sequence). V dropped 7 bases and J dropped 2 bases, with 13 bases sitting between them. The CDR3 length is 14 residues. CDR3 coding DNA: TGCGCCAGCATTAAGCGGGCGAACACAGATACGCAGTATTTT. Protein: CASIKRANTDTQYF.

CDR3 sequence reads: CASSVYRATEAFF. The DNA for the CDR3 is TGTGCCAGCAGTGTCTACAGGGCCACTGAAGCTTTCTTT. The V gene is TRBV2, the J gene TRBJ1-1; tentative D call: TRBD1 (6 bases). V lost 4 bases and J lost 4, with 10 bases in between. The germline gives CDR1 SNHLY, CDR2 FYNNEI. This CDR3 has 13 residues.

The chain recombines TRBV28 with TRBJ1-3; D remains unclear. Germline V gene data show CDR1 as MDHEN and CDR2 as SYDVKM. CDR3 length: 14 amino acids. V shed 6 bases and J shed 0 bases, with 9 bases lying between them. The CDR3 region is CASSSNPSGNTIYF. Here the CDR3 DNA reads TGTGCCAGCAGCAGTAACCCCTCTGGAAACACCATATATTTT.

As to this clone: The junction and the germline gene differ at one end; a read error may be behind it. J is TRBJ2-1 and V is TRBV5-1, with 10 bases lining up with TRBD1. This CDR3 region has 14 residues. In germline, CDR1 is SGHRS, CDR2 YFSETQ. CDR3 in DNA: TGCGCCAGCACCTTGACAGGGGGCGGGGGCAAGCGGTTCTTC. Encoded protein: CASTLTGGGGKRFF.

The gene calls are TRBV28 and TRBJ1-3; TRBD1 aligns across 7 bases. Germline V CDR1 and CDR2: MDHEN, SYDVKM. Trimming cost V 8 bases and J 4 bases; bases outside gene matches: 2. CDR3 length: 12 residues. CDR3 in DNA: TGTGCCAGCTGGGGACAGGGAAACACCATATATTTT. It encodes CASWGQGNTIYF.

The V call is TRBV7-9, the J call TRBJ2-3; 16 nucleotides agree with TRBD2. V dropped 5 bases and J dropped 6; count of bases not matched to a gene: 14. The CDR3 consists of 19 residues. CDR1 is SEHNR, CDR2 FQNEAQ, per germline (reference sequence). The CDR3 nucleotides read TGTGCCAGCAGCCCCCCGAAAATGGGACTAGCGGGGGGGCGTGATACGCAGTATTTT. Protein: CASSPPKMGLAGGRDTQYF.

The CDR3 bases are TGTGCCAGCAGTGAATCGTCGATAACTAACTATGGCTACACCTTC. Protein product: CASSESSITNYGYTF. The chain is built from TRBV6-1 and TRBJ1-2; D not certain. The CDR3 runs to 15 residues. The V end lost 2 bases, the J end lost 0 bases, and 10 bases lay between the germline ends. The germline gives CDR1 MNHNS, CDR2 SASEGT.

J is TRBJ2-7 and V is TRBV4-1, with no clear D. Germline values: CDR1 MGHRA, CDR2 YSYEKL. The germline V and J ends were trimmed by 1 base and 2 bases, with 9 bases remaining between them. The CDR3 length is 14 residues. The CDR3 sequence is CASSQGRHTYEQYF. CDR3 in DNA: TGCGCCAGCAGCCAAGGTCGACACACCTACGAGCAGTACTTC.

This chain joins TRBV3-1 (or the pseudogene TRBV3-2) and TRBJ1-1; D unresolved. V dropped 2 bases and J dropped 0 bases, with 4 bases sitting between them. The CDR3 contains 13 residues. Germline CDR1 is LGHDT and CDR2 is YNNKEL (reference sequence). The DNA of the CDR3 is TGTGCCAGCAGCCAAACAGTGAACACTGAAGCTTTCTTT. This codes for CASSQTVNTEAFF.

J is TRBJ2-7 and V is TRBV3-1 (or the pseudogene TRBV3-2); D is unclear. This CDR3 region has 12 residues. The germline V and J ends were trimmed by 1 base and 3 bases, with 4 bases remaining between them. Germline assignment: CDR1 LGHDT and CDR2 YNNKEL (reference sequence). The CDR3 reads CASSQARYEQYF. The CDR3 DNA reads TGTGCCAGCAGCCAAGCGCGCTACGAGCAGTACTTC.

DNA for the CDR3: TGTGCCAGCAGCCAAGGGATCGGGACAGAACACAATGAGCAGTTCTTC. This codes for CASSQGIGTEHNEQFF. The chain uses TRBV2 and TRBJ2-1, with 7 bases matching TRBD1. Per germline, CDR1 SNHLY and CDR2 FYNNEI. The CDR3 is 16 amino acids. The V and J ends lost 6 bases and 5 bases, in that order; junction bases with no gene match: 13.

Of note for this clone: Other DNA sequences in this sample translate to the same CDR3. This chain joins TRBV3-1 (or the pseudogene TRBV3-2) and TRBJ1-6; D possibly corresponds to TRBD1 (5 bases). This CDR3 is 16 amino acids long. Germline CDR1 and CDR2: LGHDT and YNNKEL (reference sequence). In DNA form, the CDR3 reads TGTGCTAGCGCTACGGGACTCGGGACGGTTAATTCACCCCTCCACTTT. Amino acids: CASATGLGTVNSPLHF.

The rearrangement joins TRBV7-2 to TRBJ1-1, with D uncertain. The CDR3 has 15 residues. Trimming pared 4 bases from V and 0 bases from J, leaving 12 bases between. CDR1 SGHTA and CDR2 FQGNSA come from the germline V gene. The CDR3 nucleotides are TGTGCCAGCAGCTCAAGAGGTGGGGTGAACACTGAAGCTTTCTTT. Translating it yields CASSSRGGVNTEAFF.

The chain couples TRBV7-6 to TRBJ1-6, with no clear D. Per germline, CDR1 SGHVS and CDR2 FNYEAQ. V lost 1 base and J lost 7, with 17 bases in between. The CDR3 totals 17 residues. The CDR3 spells CASSLGATMAKNSPLHF. Here the CDR3 DNA reads TGTGCCAGCAGCTTAGGAGCCACTATGGCTAAGAATTCACCCCTCCACTTT.

The chain employs TRBV27 and TRBJ1-2; perhaps TRBD1 as D (6 bases). V was cut by 7 bases and J by 8 bases, with 17 bases left in between. Germline values: CDR1 MNHEY, CDR2 SMNVEV (reference sequence). The CDR3 is made up of 13 amino acids. Here the CDR3 reads CASTSRGDWGYTF. In DNA, the CDR3 is TGTGCCAGCACCTCAAGGGGGGACTGGGGCTACACCTTC.

This clone appeared once. The chain has TRBV2 and TRBJ2-1, with 14 bases identical to TRBD2. The germline V gene encodes CDR1 SNHLY and CDR2 FYNNEI. There are 15 residues in the CDR3. V lost 6 bases, J lost 6 bases, and 4 bases stayed unmatched. CDR3 amino acids: CASRDGTSGSNEQFF. As DNA, the CDR3 is TGTGCCAGCAGGGATGGGACTAGCGGGAGCAATGAGCAGTTCTTC.

The rearrangement uses TRBV5-5 and TRBJ2-7; D is undetermined. The CDR3 covers 13 residues. Germline CDR1 is SGHKS and CDR2 is YYEKEE (reference sequence). V dropped 1 base and J dropped 4 bases, with 9 bases sitting between them. CDR3 sequence (DNA): TGTGCCAGCAGCTTGCCCACAGTATACGAGCAGTACTTC. This gives the protein CASSLPTVYEQYF.

The rearrangement links TRBV11-1 to TRBJ2-6; D call uncertain. The CDR3 has 15 amino acids. V dropped 5 bases and J dropped 0 bases, with 8 bases sitting between them. The germline V gene encodes CDR1 SGHAT and CDR2 FQDESV (reference sequence). In DNA, the CDR3 is TGTGCCAGCAGCGGACGGACCTCTGGGGCCAACGTCCTGACTTTC. Amino acids: CASSGRTSGANVLTF.

The genes are TRBV2 and TRBJ1-4; 8 nucleotides agree with TRBD1. The CDR3 contains 14 residues. The germline V gene has CDR1 SNHLY and CDR2 FYNNEI. J gave up 9 bases and V 1 base, and 4 bases lay outside the gene matches. CDR3 DNA: TGTGCCAGCAGTGAAGGGACAGGGTCCCAAAAACTGTTTTTT. It encodes CASSEGTGSQKLFF.

The chain joins TRBV24-1 to TRBJ1-2, with D possibly matching TRBD1 (6 bases). The V end lost 7 bases, the J end lost 2 bases, and 10 bases lay between the germline ends. CDR1 is KGHDR, CDR2 SFDVKD, per germline. The CDR3 extends over 13 amino acids. The CDR3 here is CATSPTGNYGYTF. CDR3 bases: TGTGCCACCAGCCCTACAGGGAACTATGGCTACACCTTC.